This TCR beta chain was sequenced during a study of T-cell reconstitution after alpha-beta-depleted transplantation in children. Whole-study results and caveats: The main origin of T-cell counts and diversity one year after transplant was newly produced T cells. The study traced high day-60 TCRbeta diversity in some patients to surviving recipient T cells and thymic progenitors. Reports say that about two months after transplant, the alpha-beta T cells came out of several hundred graft clones that had expanded.

Remarks on this clonotype: The antigen remains unidentified.

Germline V lookup: CDR1 MDHEN, CDR2 SYDVKM. The CDR3 is 14 residues long. V was trimmed by 6 bases and J by 0 bases, leaving 9 bases between them. Unique molecular identifiers were built into the TCRbeta library. Via MiXCR, TCRdb re-called the PCR reads, giving one row per CDR3 protein. The sample lists about 17,000 distinct CDR3 sequences; approximately 5.5% were seen once. The receptor's source is a boy aged 10-17 years with acute lymphoblastic leukemia, due to receive a stem cell transplant. V gene TRBV28 combines with J gene TRBJ2-1; D not certain. The sequencing here drew on PBMCs, taken before TCRalphabeta/CD19-depleted stem cell transplant. CDR3 amino acids: CASSDWSSYNEQFF. CDR3 sequence (DNA): TGTGCCAGCAGCGACTGGAGCTCCTACAATGAGCAGTTCTTC.